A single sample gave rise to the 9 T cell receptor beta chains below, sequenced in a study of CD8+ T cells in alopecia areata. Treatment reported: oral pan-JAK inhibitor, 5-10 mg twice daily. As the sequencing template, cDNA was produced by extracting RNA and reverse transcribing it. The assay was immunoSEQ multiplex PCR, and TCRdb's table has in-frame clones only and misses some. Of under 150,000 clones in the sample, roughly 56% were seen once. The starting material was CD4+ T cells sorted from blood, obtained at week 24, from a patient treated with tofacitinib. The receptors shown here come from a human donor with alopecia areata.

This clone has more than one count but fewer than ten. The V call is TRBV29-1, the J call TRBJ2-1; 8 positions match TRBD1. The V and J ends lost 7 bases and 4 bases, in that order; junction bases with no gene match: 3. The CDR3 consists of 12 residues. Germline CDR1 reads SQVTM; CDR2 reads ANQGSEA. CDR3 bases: TGCAGCGCCCGGACAGGGTACAATGAGCAGTTCTTC. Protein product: CSARTGYNEQFF.

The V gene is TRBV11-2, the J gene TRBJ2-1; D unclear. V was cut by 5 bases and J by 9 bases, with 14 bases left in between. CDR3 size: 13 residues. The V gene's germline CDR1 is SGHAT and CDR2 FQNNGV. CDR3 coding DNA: TGTGCCAGCAGCCAGGCTAGATTGGGTGAGCAGTTCTTC. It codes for CASSQARLGEQFF.

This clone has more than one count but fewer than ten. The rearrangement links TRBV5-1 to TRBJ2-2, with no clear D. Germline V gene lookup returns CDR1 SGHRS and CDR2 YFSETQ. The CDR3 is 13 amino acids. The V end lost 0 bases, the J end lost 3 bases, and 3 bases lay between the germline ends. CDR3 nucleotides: TGCGCCAGCAGCTTGGGCGACACCGGGGAGCTGTTTTTT. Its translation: CASSLGDTGELFF.

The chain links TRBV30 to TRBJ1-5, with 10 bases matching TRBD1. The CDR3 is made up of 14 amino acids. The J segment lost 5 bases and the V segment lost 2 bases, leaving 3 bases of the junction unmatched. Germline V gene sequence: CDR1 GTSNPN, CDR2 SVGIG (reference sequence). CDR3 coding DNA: TGTGCCTGGAGTTTCGGGACAGGGGATCAGCCCCAGCATTTT. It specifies CAWSFGTGDQPQHF.

CDR3 residues: CASSDSGETQYF. The CDR3 DNA sequence: TGTGCCAGCAGTGACAGCGGCGAGACCCAGTACTTC. V gene TRBV2 combines with J gene TRBJ2-5, with D perhaps matching TRBD2 (5 bases). Per germline, CDR1 SNHLY and CDR2 FYNNEI. CDR3 length equals 12 residues. Trimming shortened V by 3 bases and J by 5 bases, and 7 bases separated the two germline ends. Drawing the rest from reference TRBV2 and TRBJ2-5, the complete variable domain is EPEVTQTPSHQVTQMGQEVILRCVPISNHLYFYWYRQILGQKVEFLVSFYNNEISEKSEIFDDQFSVERPDGSNFTLKIRSTKLEDSAMYFCASSDSGETQYFGPGTRLLVL.

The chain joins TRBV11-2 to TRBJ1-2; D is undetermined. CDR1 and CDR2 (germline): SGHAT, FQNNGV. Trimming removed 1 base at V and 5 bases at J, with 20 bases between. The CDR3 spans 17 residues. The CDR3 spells CASSLGRSLLSRYGYTF. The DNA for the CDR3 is TGTGCCAGCAGCTTAGGCAGGTCCCTTTTATCTCGATATGGCTACACCTTC.

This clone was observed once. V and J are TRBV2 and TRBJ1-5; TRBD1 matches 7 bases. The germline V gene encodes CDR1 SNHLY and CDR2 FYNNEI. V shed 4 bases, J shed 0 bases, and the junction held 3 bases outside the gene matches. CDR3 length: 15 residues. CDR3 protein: CASSGGQTSNQPQHF. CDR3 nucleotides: TGTGCCAGCAGTGGGGGACAGACTAGCAATCAGCCCCAGCATTTT. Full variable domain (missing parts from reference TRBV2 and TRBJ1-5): EPEVTQTPSHQVTQMGQEVILRCVPISNHLYFYWYRQILGQKVEFLVSFYNNEISEKSEIFDDQFSVERPDGSNFTLKIRSTKLEDSAMYFCASSGGQTSNQPQHFGDGTRLSIL.

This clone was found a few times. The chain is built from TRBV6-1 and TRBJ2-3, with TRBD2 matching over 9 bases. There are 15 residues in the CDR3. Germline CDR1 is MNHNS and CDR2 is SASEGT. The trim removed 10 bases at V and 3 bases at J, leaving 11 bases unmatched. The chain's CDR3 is CATLHRRGGTDTQYF. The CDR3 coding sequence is TGTGCCACCCTCCACCGGCGGGGGGGGACAGATACGCAGTATTTT.

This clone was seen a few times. CDR3 in amino acids: CASSQVLRDKGSPLHF. CDR3 DNA sequence: TGCGCCAGCAGCCAAGTTCTCCGGGACAAAGGATCACCCCTCCACTTT. This chain links TRBV4-3 with TRBJ1-6; D possibly corresponds to TRBD1 (6 bases). This CDR3 comprises 16 residues. V shed 1 base and J shed 10 bases, with 17 bases lying between them. The V gene's germline CDR1 is LGHNA and CDR2 YSLEER.